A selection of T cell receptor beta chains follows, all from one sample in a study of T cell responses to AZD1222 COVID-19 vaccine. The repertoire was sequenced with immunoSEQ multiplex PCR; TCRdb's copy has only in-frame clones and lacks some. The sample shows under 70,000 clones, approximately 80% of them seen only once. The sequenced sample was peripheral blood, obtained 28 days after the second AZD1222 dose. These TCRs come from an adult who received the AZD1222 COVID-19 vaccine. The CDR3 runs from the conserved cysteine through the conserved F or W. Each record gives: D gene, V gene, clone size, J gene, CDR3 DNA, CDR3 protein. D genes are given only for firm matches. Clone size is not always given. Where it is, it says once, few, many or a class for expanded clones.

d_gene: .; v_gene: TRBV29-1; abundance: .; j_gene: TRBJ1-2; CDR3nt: TGCAGCGTGTCCTGGTCCTCGGGTGGCTACACCTTC; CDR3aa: CSVSWSSGGYTF
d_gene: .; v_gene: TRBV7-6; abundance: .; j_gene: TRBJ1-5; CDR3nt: TGTGCCAGCAGCTGGCAGGACAATCAGCCCCAGCATTTT; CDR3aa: CASSWQDNQPQHF
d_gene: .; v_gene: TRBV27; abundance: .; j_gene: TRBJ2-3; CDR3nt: TGTGCCAGCAGTTCGACTGGATCAGATACGCAGTATTTT; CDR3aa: CASSSTGSDTQYF
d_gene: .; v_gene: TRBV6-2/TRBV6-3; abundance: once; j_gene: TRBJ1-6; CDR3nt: TGTGCCAGCAGTTACCCCTCTTCGGGAGTATGGAATTCACCCCTCCACTTT; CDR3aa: CASSYPSSGVWNSPLHF
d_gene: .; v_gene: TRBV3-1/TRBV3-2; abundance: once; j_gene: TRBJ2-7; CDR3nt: TGTGCCAGCAGCCAAGGAGACGACGAGCAGTACTTC; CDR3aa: CASSQGDDEQYF
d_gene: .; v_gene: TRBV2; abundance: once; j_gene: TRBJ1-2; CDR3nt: TGTGCCAGCAGCACTACAGGGTTTAACTATGGCTACACCTTC; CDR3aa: CASSTTGFNYGYTF
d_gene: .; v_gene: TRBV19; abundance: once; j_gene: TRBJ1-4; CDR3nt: TGTGCCAGTAGTCCAGTACCAGGTGAAAAACTGTTTTTT; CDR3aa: CASSPVPGEKLFF
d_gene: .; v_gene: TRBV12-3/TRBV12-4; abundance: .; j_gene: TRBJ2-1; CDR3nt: TGTGCCAGCAGCACACCTAGCACCTATGAGCAGTTCTTC; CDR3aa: CASSTPSTYEQFF
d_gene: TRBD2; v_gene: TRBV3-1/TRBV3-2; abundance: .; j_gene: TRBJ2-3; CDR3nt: TGTGCCAGCAGCCAAGACGTCCAGCGGGGGGAAGATACGCAGTATTTT; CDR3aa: CASSQDVQRGEDTQYF
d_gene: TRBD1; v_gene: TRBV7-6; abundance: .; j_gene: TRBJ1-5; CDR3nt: TGTGCCAGCAGCTTAGCTTCCGGGACAGGGGATCAGCCCCAGCATTTT; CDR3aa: CASSLASGTGDQPQHF
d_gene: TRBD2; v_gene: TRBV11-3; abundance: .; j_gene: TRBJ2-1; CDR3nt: TGTGCCAGCAGCTTAGGGGCTAGCGGGAGCTACAATGAGCAGTTCTTC; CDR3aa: CASSLGASGSYNEQFF
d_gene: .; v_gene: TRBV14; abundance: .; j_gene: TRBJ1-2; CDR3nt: TGTGCCAGCAGCCAAGATTTACAGCGCTATGGCTACACCTTC; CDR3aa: CASSQDLQRYGYTF
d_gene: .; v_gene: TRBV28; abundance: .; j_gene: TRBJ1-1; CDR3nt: TGTGCCAGCAGTTTTAACAGAAACACTGAAGCTTTCTTT; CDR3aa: CASSFNRNTEAFF
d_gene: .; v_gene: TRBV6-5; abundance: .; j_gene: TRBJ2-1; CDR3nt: TGTGCCAGCAGGGGGGGACTCCCCCCCTACAATGAGCAGTTCTTC; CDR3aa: CASRGGLPPYNEQFF
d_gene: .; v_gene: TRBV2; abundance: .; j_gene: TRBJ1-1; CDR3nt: TGTGCCAGCAGTGAATGGGGGAACACTGAAGCTTTCTTT; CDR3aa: CASSEWGNTEAFF
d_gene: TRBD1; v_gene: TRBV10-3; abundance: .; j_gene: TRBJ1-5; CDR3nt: TGTGCCATCAGTGAGTCGAGACAGGGGGCTCCAGGCAATCAGCCCCAGCATTTT; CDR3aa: CAISESRQGAPGNQPQHF
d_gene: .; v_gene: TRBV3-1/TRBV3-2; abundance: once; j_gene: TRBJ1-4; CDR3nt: TGTGCCAGCAGCCTCGGGGAGATTCGTGAAAAACTGTTTTTT; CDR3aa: CASSLGEIREKLFF
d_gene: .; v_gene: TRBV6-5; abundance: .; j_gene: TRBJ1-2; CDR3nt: TGTGCCAGCAGTTATTCACGGGGTTTGGGCTATGGCTACACCTTC; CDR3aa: CASSYSRGLGYGYTF
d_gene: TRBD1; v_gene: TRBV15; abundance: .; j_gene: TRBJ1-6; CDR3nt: TGTGCCACCAGCAGGACACCGGGACAGGGGGCTTCACCCCTCCACTTT; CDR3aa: CATSRTPGQGASPLHF
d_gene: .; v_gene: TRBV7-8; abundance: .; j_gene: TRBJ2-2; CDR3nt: TGTGCCAGCAGCTTACTTACAGGGGAGCTGTTTTTT; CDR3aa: CASSLLTGELFF
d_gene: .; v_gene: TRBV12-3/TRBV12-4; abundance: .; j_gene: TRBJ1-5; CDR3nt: TGTGCCAGCAGTGAAAAACAGGGCCAGCCCCAGCATTTT; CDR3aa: CASSEKQGQPQHF
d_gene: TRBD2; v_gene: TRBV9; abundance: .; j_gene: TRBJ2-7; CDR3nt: TGTGCCAGCAGCCCACATAGCGGGAAAACCTACGAGCAGTACTTC; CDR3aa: CASSPHSGKTYEQYF
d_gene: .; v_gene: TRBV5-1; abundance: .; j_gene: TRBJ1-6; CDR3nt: TGCGCCAGCAGCTTGACGGGGTACATGAATTCACCCCTCCACTTT; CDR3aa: CASSLTGYMNSPLHF
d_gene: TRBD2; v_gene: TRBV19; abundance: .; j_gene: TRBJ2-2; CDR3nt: TGTGCCAGTAGTGGGAGGGTCACCGGGGAGCTGTTTTTT; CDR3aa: CASSGRVTGELFF
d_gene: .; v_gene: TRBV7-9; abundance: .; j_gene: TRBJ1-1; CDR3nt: TGTGCCAGTACCAGACTGGGCGCTGAAGCTTTCTTT; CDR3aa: CASTRLGAEAFF
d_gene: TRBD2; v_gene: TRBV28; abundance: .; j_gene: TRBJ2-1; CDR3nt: TGTGCCAGCAGATACGGGACTAGCGGTCACAATGAGCAGTTCTTC; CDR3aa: CASRYGTSGHNEQFF
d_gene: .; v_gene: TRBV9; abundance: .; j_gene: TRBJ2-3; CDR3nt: TGTGCCAGCAGCGTAATAGGGGTTTCCACAGATACGCAGTATTTT; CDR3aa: CASSVIGVSTDTQYF
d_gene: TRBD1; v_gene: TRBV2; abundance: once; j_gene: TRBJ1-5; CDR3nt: TGTGCCAGCAGTGGGACAGGGGGCGATCAGCCCCAGCATTTT; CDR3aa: CASSGTGGDQPQHF
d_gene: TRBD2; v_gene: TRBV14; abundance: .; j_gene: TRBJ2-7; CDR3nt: TGTGCCAGCAGCCAAGGCGGGAGGGCTGTAGACGAGCAGTACTTC; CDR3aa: CASSQGGRAVDEQYF
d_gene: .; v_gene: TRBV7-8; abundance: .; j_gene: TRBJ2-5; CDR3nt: TGTGCCAGCAGCCGTACTTGGGCAGGGATTCAAGAGACCCAGTACTTC; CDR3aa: CASSRTWAGIQETQYF
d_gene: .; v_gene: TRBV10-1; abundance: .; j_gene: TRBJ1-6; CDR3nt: TGCGCCAGCAGTGAGTCCGGCAGGAATTCACCCCTCCACTTT; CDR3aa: CASSESGRNSPLHF
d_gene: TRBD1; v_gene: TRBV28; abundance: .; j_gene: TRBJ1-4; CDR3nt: TGTGCCAGCAGTTCGACAGGGGGTTTAGGAGAAAAACTGTTTTTT; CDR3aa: CASSSTGGLGEKLFF
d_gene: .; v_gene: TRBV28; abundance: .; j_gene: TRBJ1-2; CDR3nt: TGTGCCAGCAGTACGGGAACAGAGGCGATTAACTATGGCTACACCTTC; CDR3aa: CASSTGTEAINYGYTF
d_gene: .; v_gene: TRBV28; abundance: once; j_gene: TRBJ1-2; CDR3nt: TGTGCCAGCAGTTTATTTGCAGGCCGAGCTAACTATGGCTACACCTTC; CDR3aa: CASSLFAGRANYGYTF
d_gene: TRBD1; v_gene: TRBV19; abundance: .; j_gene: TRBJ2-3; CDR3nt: TGTGCCAGTAACCCCGGGACAGGGCTGGTTACAGATACGCAGTATTTT; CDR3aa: CASNPGTGLVTDTQYF